These T cell receptor beta chains were read from a single sample in a study of T cell responses to AZD1222 COVID-19 vaccine. The table came from immunoSEQ multiplex PCR; TCRdb's copy has only in-frame clones and leaves some out. This table has around 100,000 clones, 80% to 90% appearing once. Specimen: peripheral blood, collected on day 0 of AZD1222 vaccination. These receptors came from an adult in good health. Each CDR3 is given without its conserved first and last residue. A D gene is named only where the DNA matches it firmly.

TRBV6-2/TRBV6-3 | 10 | NA | ASSPSQYEQY
TRBV21-1 | 16 | NA | ASSSSSRRDQGDQPQH
TRBV21-1 | 11 | NA | AAHTSGSYEQY
TRBV5-6 | 13 | NA | ASSPRPGASYGYT
TRBV2 | 11 | NA | ASSASSGQPQH
TRBV7-6 | 12 | TRBD1 | ASSQGQHTGELF
TRBV14 | 11 | NA | ASSQVPTSPLH
TRBV7-9 | 11 | NA | ASSLSSDSRCC
TRBV4-1 | 10 | NA | ASSNMAGELF
TRBV6-5 | 14 | NA | ASSYTSGGSTGELF
TRBV18 | 12 | TRBD2 | ASSPASGSNEQF
TRBV6-5 | 13 | NA | ASSYSAVRTDTQY
TRBV7-8 | 11 | NA | ASSLPRGNTIY
TRBV7-9 | 13 | NA | ASSLAQTLGDEQY
TRBV19 | 12 | NA | ASSPLDGNTEAF
TRBV19 | 15 | TRBD1 | ASSNPRGGQENYGYT
TRBV7-9 | 11 | NA | ASSLGPSQPQH
TRBV13 | 14 | NA | ASSFGGPSSYNEQF
TRBV2 | 10 | TRBD1 | ASSPGQDGYT
TRBV7-8 | 11 | NA | ASSLAEGSPLH
TRBV5-1 | 13 | TRBD1 | ASSSSGQPEETQY
TRBV19 | 14 | NA | ASSISLGRTKQPQH
TRBV24-1 | 12 | NA | ATSDGAGVETQY
TRBV7-8 | 13 | NA | ASSLTPYEGTEAF
TRBV5-1 | 13 | NA | ASSSDGGTYNEQF
TRBV7-9 | 12 | NA | ASSLGGITDTQY
TRBV6-5 | 14 | TRBD2 | ASSYSGLAGEYEQY
TRBV7-8 | 13 | NA | ASSLDGGRVNEQY
TRBV7-9 | 11 | TRBD1 | ASRTGGGTEAF
TRBV3-1/TRBV3-2 | 14 | NA | ASSQLAGSSTGELF